This TCR beta chain was obtained from a study of monozygotic twins with inflammatory bowel disease. General study results and limits: The analysis yielded no support for one strong signal or clonotype associated with IBD.

The CDR3 spans 17 residues. Per germline, CDR1 SGHTA and CDR2 FQGNSA. In regard to this clonotype: What it binds is not known.

For each CDR3 protein, TCRdb gives one entry from its re-call of the 5' RACE reads, without DNA. Reported are 400,000 to 500,000 distinct CDR3 sequences; the ten largest clones contain 2.4%. The chain is built from TRBV7-2 and TRBJ1-2; TCRdb reports TRBD1, a call that lacks DNA to check it against. This clonotype was obtained from a human donor with ulcerative colitis or Crohn's disease, or a healthy co-twin of an affected twin (not recorded which). Sequencing was carried out using blood. Here the CDR3 reads CASSPDRVPARNYGYTF.